This T cell receptor beta chain was captured by sequencing in a study of T cell repertoires in cytomegalovirus infection. Study-wide background: It was the public TCR beta signatures that indicated both CMV infection and matching HLA type.

TCRdb re-called the reads through MiXCR, storing one row per CDR3 protein. The table lists about 770,000 distinct CDR3 sequences, 25% to 30% of them singletons. The CDR3 contains 13 residues. Germline loops: CDR1 DFQATT, CDR2 SNEGSKA (reference sequence). V lost 3 bases, J lost 1 base, and 0 bases stayed unmatched. Of note for this clonotype: What it binds is not known.

The sequence was obtained from a human donor in good health (CMV status not recorded). Some clones in this sample may be carry-over from other donors' samples. This chain connects TRBV20-1 to TRBJ2-3; 8 bases align to TRBD2. The sequencing here drew on cultured CD8+ T cells from PBMCs, taken from culture after CMV antigen stimulation. The CDR3 DNA follows: TGCAGTGCTAGGGGACTAGGCACAGATACGCAGTATTTT. It codes for CSARGLGTDTQYF.